This T cell receptor beta chain stems from a study of early T cells in non-severe SARS-CoV-2 infection. The wider study: Bulk RNA isolated from unsorted whole blood underwent sequencing; chains were not paired.

This clonotype came up many times. Antigen specificity is unknown. The protocol attached unique molecular identifiers to individual cDNA molecules. TCRdb reprocessed the 5' RACE reads via MiXCR and lists one record per CDR3 protein. The data show some 50,000 distinct CDR3 sequences, about 4.6% seen once. CDR3 size: 13 residues. The ends were cut back, 0 bases at V and 7 bases at J, with 8 bases in the middle. Germline V gene lookup returns CDR1 SGHRS and CDR2 YFSETQ. Whole-study results and caveats: The VDJdb matching leaned toward anti-spike CD8 responses and overlooked private and CD4 specificities.

The origin of this receptor is an adult who was a healthcare worker with PCR-confirmed SARS-CoV-2 infection or an uninfected control (not recorded which). The sample taken for sequencing was whole blood. The chain employs TRBV5-1 and TRBJ2-1; D unresolved. This CDR3 is CASSLAPINEQFF. The DNA of the CDR3 is TGCGCCAGCAGCTTGGCACCAATTAATGAGCAGTTCTTC.